Included here is one T cell receptor beta chain sequence, with context. This clonotype has only a few counts. No antigen is known for it. No clone much larger than this one lies a single base away; base qualities are absent. The roughly 37 donors, aged roughly 6 to 95 years, were systemically healthy Caucasian individuals from Russia. Each donor gave 9.5 to 10 milliliters of peripheral blood, drawn into EDTA-treated Vacutainer tubes. Ficoll-Paque density-gradient centrifugation was used to isolate PBMCs, with at least 6.5 million per sample. Total RNA, at least 6 micrograms per sample, was extracted from PBMCs with Trizol reagent. For every donor, flow cytometry on a PBMC aliquot measured the percentage of naive CD45RAhigh/CD27high T cells. The record originates from a study of blood T cells in healthy people across ages (dated by TCRdb to about 2015). For context, the study as a whole: In model experiments, roughly one uniquely barcoded TCR beta cDNA molecule per two T cells was captured by template switching. To track age-related changes in TCR beta repertoire diversity, the study relied on deep sequencing normalized with unique cDNA molecular identifiers. For two donors (one aged 18 to 30 and one aged 80 or older), the study analyzed two additional independent replicas of 1 million unique cDNA reads from the same blood draw. Donors were grouped into four age groups: young (average about 15 years), middle-aged (39), aged (about 60) and long-lived (approximately 81). To avoid experimental bias, donors of different ages were randomly spread across the sequencing lanes. The study at large found these results: The long-lived group showed more naive CD4+ T cells, fewer expanded clones and increased TCR diversity than the aged group, suggesting age selection. The CMV infection status of donors was not known, potentially confounding age-related changes in expanded clonotypes. Bulk unsorted PBMC profiling prevented conclusive comparison of naive and antigen-experienced compartments. A strong correlation was found between observed TCR beta diversity and the percentage of naive T cells measured by flow cytometry. Estimates of total diversity based on one million sequenced T cells were regarded as lower bounds and as underestimates. Observed TCR beta diversity per million T cells fell roughly linearly with age, and a significant reduction was already apparent by age around 39.

V is shortened by 2 bases, J by 6 bases, and the region joining them spans 17 bases. Taken from the germline V gene, the CDR1 and CDR2 loops are SGHTA and FQGNSA. The cysteine opens and the phenylalanine closes a CDR3 of 16 amino acids. Just the 48-base CDR3 DNA is kept, in frame starting at base 1. Library method: 5' RACE. The instrument given in TCRdb is Illumina HiSeq 2500. A second PCR of about 6 to 11 cycles was run with a J-beta primer mix and a sample-barcoded 5' primer. A template-switch 5' adaptor carrying 12 random nucleotides introduced a unique molecular identifier onto each TCR beta cDNA molecule. Each sample yielded at least 2.5 million CDR3-containing paired-end reads. The Mint cDNA synthesis kit, primed by a TRBC-specific oligonucleotide, was used to synthesize first-strand cDNA from all RNA. Following uracil-DNA glycosylase treatment, all cDNA underwent a first 18-cycle PCR with the universal primers M1SS and BC2_uni_R. As for how the authors treated the data: For normalization, 1 million high-quality reads, each with a distinct molecular identifier, were randomly selected from each sample. Reads sharing molecular identifiers were discarded rather than binned into consensus sequences. CDR3 identification, clonotype clustering and error correction used MiTCR with a Q25 quality threshold and the strictest error-elimination algorithm. A nonparametric unseen species model using Euler transformation provided a lower-bound estimate of total TCR beta diversity. The public sequencing data were trimmed at Q25 with fastp and processed into clonotypes with MiXCR by TCRdb, which kept only in-frame beta chains. Duplicate CDR3 protein sequences are folded into a single record with the most common DNA and genes. V and J calls and clone size were set by TCRdb, not the authors. This sample has roughly 1.6 million distinct CDR3 sequences in its table, and about 31% of those were observed once. The biggest ten clones account for approximately 11% of the sample.

Sequenced input: blood. The chain is encoded by TRBV7-2 joined to TRBJ2-1; matching of 5 bases hints at TRBD2 as the D gene. The clonotype comes from a woman aged 25 to 39 in good health. The DNA reads as follows: TGTGCCAGCAGCTTAAGTCGCCCCGGAGGAGGCAATGAGCAGTTCTTC. The translation is CASSLSRPGGGNEQFF. Extended through the reference TRBV7-2 and TRBJ2-1 proteins, this CDR3 yields the full variable domain: GAGVSQSPSNKVTEKGKDVELRCDPISGHTALYWYRQSLGQGLEFLIYFQGNSAPDKSGLPSDRFSAERTGGSVSTLTIQRTQQEDSAVYLCASSLSRPGGGNEQFFGPGTRLTVL.